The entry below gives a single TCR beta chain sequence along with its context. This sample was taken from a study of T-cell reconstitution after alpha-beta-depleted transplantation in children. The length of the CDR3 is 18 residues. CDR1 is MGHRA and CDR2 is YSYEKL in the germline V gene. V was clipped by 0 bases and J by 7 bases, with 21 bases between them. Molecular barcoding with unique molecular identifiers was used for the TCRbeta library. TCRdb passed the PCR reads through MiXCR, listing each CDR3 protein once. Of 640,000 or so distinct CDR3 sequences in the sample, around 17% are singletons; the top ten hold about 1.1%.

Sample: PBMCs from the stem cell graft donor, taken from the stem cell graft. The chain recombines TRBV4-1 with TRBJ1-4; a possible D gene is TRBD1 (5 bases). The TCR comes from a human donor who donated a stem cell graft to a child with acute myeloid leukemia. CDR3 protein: CASSQESVGGSAREKLFF. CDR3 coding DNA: TGCGCCAGCAGCCAAGAGTCCGTGGGGGGGTCGGCACGTGAAAAACTGTTTTTT.